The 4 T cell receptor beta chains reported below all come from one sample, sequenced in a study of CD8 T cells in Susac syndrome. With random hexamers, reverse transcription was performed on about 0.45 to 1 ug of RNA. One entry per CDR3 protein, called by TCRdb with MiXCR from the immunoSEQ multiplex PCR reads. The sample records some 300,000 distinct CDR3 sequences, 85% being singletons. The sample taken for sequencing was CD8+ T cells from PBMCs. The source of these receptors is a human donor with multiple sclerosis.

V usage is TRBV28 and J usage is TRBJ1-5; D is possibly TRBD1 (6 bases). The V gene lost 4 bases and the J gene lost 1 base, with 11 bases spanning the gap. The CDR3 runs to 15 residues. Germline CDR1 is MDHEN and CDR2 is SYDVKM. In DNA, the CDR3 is TGTGCCAGCAGTTCGGGACATTGGAGCAATCAGCCCCAGCATTTT. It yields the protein CASSSGHWSNQPQHF. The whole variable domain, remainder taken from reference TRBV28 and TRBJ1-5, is DVKVTQSSRYLVKRTGEKVFLECVQDMDHENMFWYRQDPGLGLRLIYFSYDVKMKEKGDIPEGYSVSREKKERFSLILESASTNQTSMYLCASSSGHWSNQPQHFGDGTRLSIL.

CDR3 coding DNA: TGTGCCAGCAGCTACCTTAGCGGGGGAAGCTCCTACAATGAGCAGTTCTTC. The encoded protein is CASSYLSGGSSYNEQFF. The V and J genes are TRBV5-6 and TRBJ2-1; 9 nucleotides align to TRBD2. Per germline, CDR1 SGHDT and CDR2 YYEEEE. J lost 0 bases, V lost 3 bases, and 7 bases had no gene match. CDR3 length: 17 residues.

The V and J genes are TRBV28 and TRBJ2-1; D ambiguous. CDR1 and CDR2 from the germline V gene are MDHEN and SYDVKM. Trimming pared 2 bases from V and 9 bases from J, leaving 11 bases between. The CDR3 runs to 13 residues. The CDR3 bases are TGTGCCAGCAGTTTAACAAGTGCTAGTGAGCAGTTCTTC. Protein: CASSLTSASEQFF.

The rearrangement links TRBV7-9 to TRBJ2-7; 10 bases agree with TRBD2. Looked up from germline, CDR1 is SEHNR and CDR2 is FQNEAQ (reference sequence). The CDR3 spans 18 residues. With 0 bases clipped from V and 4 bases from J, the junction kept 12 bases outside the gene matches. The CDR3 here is CASSLALSELAGKYEQYF. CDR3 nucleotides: TGTGCCAGCAGCTTAGCGCTCTCAGAACTAGCGGGGAAGTACGAGCAGTACTTC.